A single sample is the source of the 5 T cell receptor beta chains below, sequenced in a study of neoadjuvant anti-PD-1 for oral cavity cancer. Indicated time point: after neoadjuvant nivolumab, at surgical resection. Using immunoSEQ multiplex PCR, the repertoire was profiled, and TCRdb retains in-frame clones only, with some absent. The table has about 9,900 clones, roughly 67% seen once. The sequencing here drew on PBMCs, taken after nivolumab (anti-PD-1) treatment. The origin of the receptors is a person between 40 and 79 years old with oral cavity squamous cell carcinoma.

The count of this clone is one. This is likely a read error, given that the CDR3 carries no conserved phenylalanine or tryptophan at its end. The chain has TRBV13 and TRBJ1-2; D not resolved. This CDR3 is 14 amino acids long. The germline V gene has CDR1 PRHDT and CDR2 FYEKMQ (reference sequence). V lost 4 bases and J lost 4, with 13 bases in between. The CDR3 DNA reads as TGTGCCAGCAGCTCCCAGACCGGATTCTATGGCTACACCTCC. Protein product: CASSSQTGFYGYTS.

This clone has more than one count but fewer than ten. The sample has other DNA sequences that encode this CDR3 too. V usage is TRBV11-2 and J usage is TRBJ1-6, with 9 bases identical to TRBD1. The CDR3 has 13 residues. From germline, CDR1 is SGHAT and CDR2 FQNNGV. Trimming removed 6 bases from V and 10 bases from J; junction bases left unmatched: 4. The CDR3 loop is CASRGQGYSPLHF. The DNA of the CDR3 is TGTGCCAGCAGAGGACAGGGGTACTCACCCCTCCACTTT.

The rearrangement uses TRBV6-1 and TRBJ2-5, with 7 positions matching TRBD2. This CDR3 is built from 14 residues. V lost 11 bases to trimming and J lost 1 base; unmatched junction nucleotides: 10. Germline lookup yields CDR1 MNHNS and CDR2 SASEGT. The CDR3 region has the DNA TGTGCCTCTAGGGGAGGGCAGCTCCAAGAGACCCAGTACTTC. The encoded protein is CASRGGQLQETQYF.

The genes are TRBV5-5 and TRBJ2-3, with TRBD1 identical over 7 bases. CDR1 is SGHKS, CDR2 YYEKEE, per germline (reference sequence). After removal of 1 base from V and 6 bases from J, the junction contained 11 bases not matched to a gene. This CDR3 comprises 16 residues. The CDR3 coding sequence is TGTGCCAGCAGCTTGCGTCGCCAGGGGGACATGGATACGCAGTATTTT. The encoded protein is CASSLRRQGDMDTQYF.

Regarding this clone: The junction differs from germline at one of its ends, possibly a read error. The chain joins TRBV19 to TRBJ2-7; D is tentatively TRBD1 or TRBD2 (5 bases each). The germline V gene encodes CDR1 LNHDA and CDR2 SQIVND (reference sequence). The CDR3 runs 14 residues. Here the CDR3 reads CASSIGTQRYEQYF. The CDR3 DNA is TGTGCCAGTAGCATAGGGACCCAACGGTACGAGCAGTACTTC.